This is a list of T cell receptor beta chains from one sample in a study of spatial heterogeneity in lung cancer. One entry per CDR3 protein, called by TCRdb with MiXCR from the 5' RACE reads. The data show under 150,000 distinct CDR3 sequences, about 12% seen once. Sequenced here: PBMCs, sampled at follow-up. These receptors were obtained from a male donor with early-stage non-small cell lung cancer. The CDR3 runs from the conserved cysteine through the conserved F or W. The D gene is left open where the match is weak. Clone size is not always given. Where it is, it says once, few, many or a class for expanded clones.

clone size	V gene	D gene	J gene	CDR3 protein	CDR3 DNA
many	TRBV28	NA	TRBJ2-1	CASSPDRYSYNEQFF	TGTGCCAGCAGTCCCGACAGGTACTCCTACAATGAGCAGTTCTTC
many	TRBV20-1	NA	TRBJ1-3	CSARGPEGNTIYF	TGCAGTGCTAGGGGACCGGAGGGAAACACCATATATTTT
few	TRBV5-6	NA	TRBJ1-2	CASSFGTGNYGYTF	TGTGCCAGCAGTTTCGGGACGGGTAACTATGGCTACACCTTC
NA	TRBV3-1	NA	TRBJ2-6	CASSPPGRRSGANVLTF	TGTGCCAGCAGCCCGCCGGGACGCCGCTCTGGGGCCAACGTCCTGACTTTC
NA	TRBV12-3/TRBV12-4	TRBD1	TRBJ1-1	CASSLAGGQAGGAFF	TGTGCCAGCAGCTTAGCTGGCGGACAGGCCGGAGGAGCTTTCTTT
few	TRBV29-1	TRBD1	TRBJ2-4	CSVYSDREAKNIQYF	TGCAGCGTTTACTCGGACAGGGAAGCCAAAAACATTCAGTACTTC
few	TRBV7-9	NA	TRBJ2-7	CASSPLGGYEQYF	TGTGCCAGCAGCCCCCTTGGGGGGTACGAGCAGTACTTC
few	TRBV5-1	NA	TRBJ1-6	CASATGARYNSPLHF	TGCGCCAGCGCTACAGGCGCGAGGTATAATTCACCCCTCCACTTT
many	TRBV7-9	TRBD1	TRBJ1-3	CASSSNRDSYSGNTIYF	TGTGCCAGCAGCTCTAATCGGGACAGCTACTCTGGAAACACCATATATTTT
many	TRBV15	NA	TRBJ1-2	CATSREGGGGYGYTF	TGTGCCACCAGCAGAGAAGGGGGAGGCGGGTATGGCTACACCTTC
NA	TRBV7-2	TRBD2	TRBJ2-5	CASSTSGGQETQYF	TGTGCCAGCTCGACTAGCGGGGGCCAAGAGACCCAGTACTTC
NA	TRBV4-1	TRBD2	TRBJ2-1	CASSQGSSGGSYNEQFF	TGCGCCAGCAGCCAGGGATCTAGCGGGGGTTCCTACAATGAGCAGTTCTTC
NA	TRBV20-1	NA	TRBJ2-1	CSAQRGFTYNEQFF	TGCAGTGCTCAACGGGGGTTCACCTACAATGAGCAGTTCTTC
few	TRBV6-4	NA	TRBJ2-1	CASRREQSSYNEQFF	TGTGCCAGCAGAAGAGAGCAGAGCTCCTACAATGAGCAGTTCTTC
NA	TRBV20-1	NA	TRBJ2-7	CSASGGRKSTKHEQYF	TGCAGTGCTAGCGGGGGGCGGAAATCGACTAAACACGAGCAGTACTTC
NA	TRBV5-1	NA	TRBJ2-1	CASSYRDKKDEQFF	TGTGCCAGCAGCTACCGGGACAAGAAGGATGAGCAGTTCTTC
few	TRBV5-6	TRBD2	TRBJ2-7	CASGLAGGNEQYF	TGTGCCAGCGGACTAGCGGGGGGCAACGAGCAGTACTTC
many	TRBV5-5	TRBD1	TRBJ1-1	CASSVRGLGTEAFF	TGTGCCAGCAGCGTCAGGGGGCTTGGGACTGAAGCTTTCTTT
few	TRBV7-9	NA	TRBJ1-4	CASSPHPRTENNEKLFF	TGTGCCAGCAGCCCGCACCCAAGGACGGAAAATAATGAAAAACTGTTTTTT
few	TRBV6-5	NA	TRBJ1-1	CASSALNTEAFF	TGTGCCAGCAGCGCGCTGAACACTGAAGCTTTCTTT
NA	TRBV19	TRBD1	TRBJ1-5	CASRSGQGNQPQHF	TGTGCCAGTAGATCTGGACAGGGTAATCAGCCCCAGCATTTT
few	TRBV19	NA	TRBJ1-4	CASSTPRTAGEKLFF	TGTGCCAGTAGTACCCCGAGGACGGCGGGAGAAAAACTGTTTTTT
few	TRBV5-1	TRBD1	TRBJ2-5	CASSPRGLDGTQYF	TGCGCCAGCAGCCCCAGGGGGTTAGACGGGACCCAGTACTTC
few	TRBV20-1	TRBD2	TRBJ2-3	CSAVTSGGADTQYF	TGCAGTGCAGTTACTAGCGGGGGGGCAGATACGCAGTATTTT
few	TRBV18	NA	TRBJ2-3	CASSGSIIGTDTQYF	TGTGCCAGCTCAGGGTCGATCATAGGAACAGATACGCAGTATTTT
few	TRBV7-2	NA	TRBJ1-1	CASSLGQGGRTEAFF	TGTGCCAGCAGCTTAGGACAAGGAGGGAGGACTGAAGCTTTCTTT
few	TRBV3-1	NA	TRBJ2-6	CASSTQGSPLRANVLTF	TGTGCCAGCAGCACCCAGGGAAGCCCATTGAGGGCCAACGTCCTGACTTTC
many	TRBV29-1	NA	TRBJ2-3	CSIRKAGRTDTQYF	TGCAGCATTAGAAAGGCAGGGCGCACAGATACGCAGTATTTT
many	TRBV6-5	TRBD1	TRBJ1-3	CASSSQGTGNILRNTIYF	TGTGCCAGCAGTTCCCAGGGGACAGGGAACATATTGCGAAACACCATATATTTT
few	TRBV5-1	NA	TRBJ1-1	CASSLEGQGNTEAFF	TGCGCCAGCAGCTTGGAAGGGCAGGGGAACACTGAAGCTTTCTTT
many	TRBV11-2	TRBD2	TRBJ2-1	CASSPRTSGGYNEQFF	TGTGCCAGCAGCCCGAGGACTAGCGGGGGTTACAATGAGCAGTTCTTC
few	TRBV19	NA	TRBJ1-2	CASSIKGNYGYTF	TGTGCCAGTAGTATCAAGGGTAACTATGGCTACACCTTC
NA	TRBV6-6	TRBD1	TRBJ2-1	CASSYGPGGLNEQFF	TGTGCCAGCAGTTACGGCCCAGGGGGCTTGAATGAGCAGTTCTTC
once	TRBV7-2	NA	TRBJ2-5	CASSPGPGGRETQYF	TGTGCCAGCAGCCCAGGGCCGGGTGGACGGGAGACCCAGTACTTC
NA	TRBV25-1	TRBD1	TRBJ1-6	CASSRLGTGDNSPLHF	TGTGCCAGCAGTCGCCTCGGGACAGGAGATAATTCACCCCTCCACTTT
many	TRBV7-9	TRBD1	TRBJ1-1	CASSPRGQVNTEAFF	TGTGCCAGCAGCCCGCGCGGACAGGTGAACACTGAAGCTTTCTTT
many	TRBV12-3/TRBV12-4	NA	TRBJ2-4	CASSWQAGAKNIQYF	TGTGCCAGCAGTTGGCAGGCTGGGGCCAAAAACATTCAGTACTTC
few	TRBV6-5	TRBD1	TRBJ1-2	CASSSRDRGDYGYTF	TGTGCCAGCAGCTCTCGGGACAGGGGGGACTATGGCTACACCTTC
many	TRBV3-1	TRBD1	TRBJ2-5	CASSPRDREGVQYF	TGTGCCAGCAGCCCCCGGGACAGGGAAGGAGTCCAGTACTTC
many	TRBV12-3/TRBV12-4	NA	TRBJ2-1	CASSLTRGGYNEQFF	TGTGCCAGCAGTTTGACCAGGGGTGGCTACAATGAGCAGTTCTTC
few	TRBV12-3/TRBV12-4	TRBD1	TRBJ2-7	CASGTGTGYEQYF	TGTGCCAGCGGGACAGGGACAGGCTACGAGCAGTACTTC
many	TRBV20-1	TRBD1	TRBJ1-2	CSARNRGSSYGYTF	TGCAGTGCTAGAAACAGGGGTAGTAGCTATGGCTACACCTTC
NA	TRBV20-1	NA	TRBJ1-6	CSARDLINNSPLHF	TGCAGTGCTAGAGATCTGATCAACAATTCACCCCTCCACTTT
many	TRBV6-2/TRBV6-3	NA	TRBJ2-7	CASSKLNGPYEQYF	TGTGCCAGCAGTAAACTCAATGGACCCTACGAGCAGTACTTC
NA	TRBV6-1	NA	TRBJ2-3	CASSVSGGKDTQYF	TGTGCCAGCAGTGTCTCCGGGGGCAAAGATACGCAGTATTTT
few	TRBV7-6	NA	TRBJ2-1	CASSLSSWNEQFF	TGTGCCAGCAGCTTATCATCTTGGAATGAGCAGTTCTTC
many	TRBV29-1	TRBD1	TRBJ2-7	CSVEGQGAVEQYF	TGCAGCGTTGAAGGACAGGGGGCAGTTGAGCAGTACTTC
many	TRBV10-2	TRBD1	TRBJ1-6	CASSPGQGGNSPLHF	TGCGCCAGCAGTCCGGGACAGGGGGGGAATTCACCCCTCCACTTT
NA	TRBV29-1	NA	TRBJ1-2	CSVGATANYGYTF	TGCAGCGTTGGGGCGACAGCTAACTATGGCTACACCTTC
few	TRBV7-2	NA	TRBJ2-3	CASRKGALLSTDTQYF	TGTGCCAGCAGGAAAGGAGCATTACTAAGCACAGATACGCAGTATTTT
few	TRBV11-1	NA	TRBJ2-3	CASSWIGRLGTDTQYF	TGTGCCAGCAGCTGGATCGGACGATTGGGTACAGATACGCAGTATTTT
NA	TRBV7-2	TRBD1	TRBJ1-1	CASSSRDRGPF	TGTGCCAGCAGCAGCCGGGACAGGGGGCCCTTT
many	TRBV24-1	TRBD2	TRBJ2-1	CATSEQTSGGYNEQFF	TGTGCCACCAGTGAACAGACTAGCGGGGGATACAATGAGCAGTTCTTC
few	TRBV27	NA	TRBJ2-7	CASQGGLVYEQYF	TGTGCCAGTCAGGGGGGGCTAGTCTACGAGCAGTACTTC
NA	TRBV5-6	NA	TRBJ1-5	CASSLRGIREQPQHF	TGTGCCAGCAGCCTCAGGGGAATACGGGAACAGCCCCAGCATTTT
many	TRBV10-3	NA	TRBJ1-2	CAISPSDALHGYTF	TGTGCCATCAGTCCCTCGGACGCGCTGCATGGCTACACCTTC
NA	TRBV5-4	TRBD1	TRBJ2-3	CASSQQGASGTDTQYF	TGTGCCAGCAGCCAACAGGGGGCGAGTGGAACAGATACGCAGTATTTT